This T cell receptor (beta chain) was documented in a study of tumor-infiltrating lymphocytes in localized non-small cell lung cancer. Study overall: Several tumor histologies, both smoking statuses, and some post-neoadjuvant chemotherapy samples were included.

Study-wide findings and caveats: No T-cell fraction difference was seen between IM1 and IM2 tumors. TCR sequencing covered a subset of patients with enough tissue.

This clone was seen just once. Its antigen remains unknown. Clones were read by immunoSEQ multiplex PCR, and TCRdb kept only the in-frame ones, dropping some. The sample has under 25,000 clones, roughly 70% seen once; the top ten hold roughly 14%. V shed 2 bases and J shed 1 base, with 14 bases lying between them. The CDR3 loop spans 16 amino acids. Looked up from germline, CDR1 is WNHNN and CDR2 is SYGVQD (reference sequence). This TCR came from a human donor with non-small cell lung cancer. The chain recombines TRBV10-1 with TRBJ1-1; the D gene is possibly TRBD1 (6 bases). Specimen: lung tumor tissue. In nucleotides, the CDR3 is TGCGCCAGCAGTGAGAGCGGACAGTTGAGGAACACTGAAGCTTTCTTT. Protein sequence: CASSESGQLRNTEAFF.